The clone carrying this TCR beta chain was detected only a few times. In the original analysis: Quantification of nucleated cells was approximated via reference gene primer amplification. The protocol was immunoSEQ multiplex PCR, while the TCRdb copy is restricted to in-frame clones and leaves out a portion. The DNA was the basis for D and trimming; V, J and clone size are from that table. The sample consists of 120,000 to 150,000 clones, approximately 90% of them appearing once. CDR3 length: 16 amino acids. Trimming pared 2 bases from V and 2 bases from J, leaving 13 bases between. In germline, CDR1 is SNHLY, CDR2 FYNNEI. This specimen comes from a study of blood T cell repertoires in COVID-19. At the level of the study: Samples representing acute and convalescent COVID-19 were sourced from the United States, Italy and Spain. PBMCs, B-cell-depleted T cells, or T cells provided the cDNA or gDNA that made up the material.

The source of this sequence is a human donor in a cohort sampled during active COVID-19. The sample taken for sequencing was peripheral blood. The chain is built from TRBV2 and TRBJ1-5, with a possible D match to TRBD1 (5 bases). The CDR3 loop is CASSERVLQGNQPQHF. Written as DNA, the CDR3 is TGTGCCAGCAGTGAACGCGTCCTACAGGGCAATCAGCCCCAGCATTTT.